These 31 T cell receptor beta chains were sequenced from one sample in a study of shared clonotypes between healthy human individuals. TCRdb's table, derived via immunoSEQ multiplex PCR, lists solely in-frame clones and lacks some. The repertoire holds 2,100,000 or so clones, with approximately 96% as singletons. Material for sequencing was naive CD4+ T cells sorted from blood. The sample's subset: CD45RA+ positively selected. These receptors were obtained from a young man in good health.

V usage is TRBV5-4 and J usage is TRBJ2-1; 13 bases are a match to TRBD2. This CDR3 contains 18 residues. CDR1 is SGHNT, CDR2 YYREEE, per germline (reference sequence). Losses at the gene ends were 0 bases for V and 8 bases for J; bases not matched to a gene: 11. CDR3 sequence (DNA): TGTGCCAGCAGCTTGGCCGGGACTAGCGGGGCCACACGACATGAGCAGTTCTTC. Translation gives CASSLAGTSGATRHEQFF.

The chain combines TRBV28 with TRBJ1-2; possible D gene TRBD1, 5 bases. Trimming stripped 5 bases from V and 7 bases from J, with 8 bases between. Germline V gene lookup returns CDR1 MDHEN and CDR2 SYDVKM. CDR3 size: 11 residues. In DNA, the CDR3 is TGTGCCAGCAGTCCAGGGTTTGGCTACACCTTC. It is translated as CASSPGFGYTF.

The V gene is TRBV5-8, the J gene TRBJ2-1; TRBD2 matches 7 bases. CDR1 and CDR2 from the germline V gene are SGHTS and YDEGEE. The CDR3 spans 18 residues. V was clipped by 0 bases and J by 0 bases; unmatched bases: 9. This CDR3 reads CASSLAGGIKGSYNEQFF. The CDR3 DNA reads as TGTGCCAGCAGCTTGGCCGGGGGGATCAAGGGCTCCTACAATGAGCAGTTCTTC.

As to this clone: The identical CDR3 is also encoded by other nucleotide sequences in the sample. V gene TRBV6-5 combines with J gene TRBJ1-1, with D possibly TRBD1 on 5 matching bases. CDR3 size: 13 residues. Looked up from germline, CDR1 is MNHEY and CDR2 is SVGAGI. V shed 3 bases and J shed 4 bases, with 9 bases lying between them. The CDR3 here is CASSYGGPTEAFF. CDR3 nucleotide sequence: TGTGCCAGCAGTTATGGGGGACCCACTGAAGCTTTCTTT.

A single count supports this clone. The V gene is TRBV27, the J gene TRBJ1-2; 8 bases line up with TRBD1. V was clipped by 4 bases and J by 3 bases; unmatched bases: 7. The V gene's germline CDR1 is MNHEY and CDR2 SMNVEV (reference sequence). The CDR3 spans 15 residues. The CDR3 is CASSSHGQGYYGYTF. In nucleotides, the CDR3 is TGTGCCAGCAGTTCCCACGGACAGGGTTACTATGGCTACACCTTC.

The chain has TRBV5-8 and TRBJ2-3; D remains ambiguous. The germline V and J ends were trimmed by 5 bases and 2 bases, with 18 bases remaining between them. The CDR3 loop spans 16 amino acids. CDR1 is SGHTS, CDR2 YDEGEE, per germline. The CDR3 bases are TGTGCCAGCAGACGACCCGGTGCTTCTTACACAGATACGCAGTATTTT. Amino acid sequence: CASRRPGASYTDTQYF.

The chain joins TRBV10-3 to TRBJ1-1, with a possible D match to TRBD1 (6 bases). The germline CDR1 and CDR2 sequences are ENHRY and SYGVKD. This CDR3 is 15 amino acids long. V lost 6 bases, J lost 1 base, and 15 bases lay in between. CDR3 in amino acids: CAISKSGQTNTEAFF. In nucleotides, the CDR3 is TGTGCCATCAGCAAGTCCGGACAGACGAACACTGAAGCTTTCTTT.

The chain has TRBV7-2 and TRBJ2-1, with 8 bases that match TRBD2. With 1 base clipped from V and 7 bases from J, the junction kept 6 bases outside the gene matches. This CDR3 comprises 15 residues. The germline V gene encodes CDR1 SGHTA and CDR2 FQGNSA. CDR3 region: CASSLGAGAGNEQFF. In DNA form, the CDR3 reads TGTGCCAGCAGCTTAGGAGCGGGGGCCGGGAATGAGCAGTTCTTC.

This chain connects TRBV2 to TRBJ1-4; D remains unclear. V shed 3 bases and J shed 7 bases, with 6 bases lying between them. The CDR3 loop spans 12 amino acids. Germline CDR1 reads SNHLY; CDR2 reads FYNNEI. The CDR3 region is CASSDNSEKLFF. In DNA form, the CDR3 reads TGTGCCAGCAGTGATAACAGTGAAAAACTGTTTTTT.

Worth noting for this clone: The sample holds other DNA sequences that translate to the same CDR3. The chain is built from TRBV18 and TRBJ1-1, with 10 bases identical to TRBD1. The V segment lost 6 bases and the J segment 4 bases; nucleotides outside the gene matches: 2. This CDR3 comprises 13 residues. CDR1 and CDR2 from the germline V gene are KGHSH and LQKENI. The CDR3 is CASSRTGGTEAFF. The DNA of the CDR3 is TGTGCCAGCTCTCGGACAGGGGGCACTGAAGCTTTCTTT.

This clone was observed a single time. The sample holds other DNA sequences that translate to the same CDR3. This CDR3 reads CASSRQGGQPQHF. In nucleotides, the CDR3 is TGTGCCAGCAGTCGACAGGGGGGTCAGCCCCAGCATTTT. V gene TRBV6-5 combines with J gene TRBJ1-5, with 9 bases aligning to TRBD1. Losses at the gene ends were 5 bases for V and 6 bases for J; bases not matched to a gene: 2. Germline values: CDR1 MNHEY, CDR2 SVGAGI. The CDR3 spans 13 residues.

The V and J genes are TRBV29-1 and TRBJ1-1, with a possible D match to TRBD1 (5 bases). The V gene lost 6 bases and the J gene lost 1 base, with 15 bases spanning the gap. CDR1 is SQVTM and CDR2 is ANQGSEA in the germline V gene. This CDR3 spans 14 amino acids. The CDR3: CSVGYTQGNTEAFF. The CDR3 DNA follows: TGCAGCGTCGGATACACTCAGGGGAACACTGAAGCTTTCTTT.

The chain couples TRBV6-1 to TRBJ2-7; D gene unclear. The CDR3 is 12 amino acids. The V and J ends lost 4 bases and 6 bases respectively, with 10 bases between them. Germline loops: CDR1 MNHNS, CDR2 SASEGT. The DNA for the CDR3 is TGTGCCAGCAGTGTGATTAATGCCGAGCAGTACTTC. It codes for CASSVINAEQYF.

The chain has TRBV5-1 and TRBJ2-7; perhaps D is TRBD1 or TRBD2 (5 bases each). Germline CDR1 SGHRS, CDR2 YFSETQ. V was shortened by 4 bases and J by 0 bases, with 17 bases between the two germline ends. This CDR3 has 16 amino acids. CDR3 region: CASSPTEGYLSYEQYF. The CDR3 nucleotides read TGCGCCAGCAGCCCGACAGAGGGCTACCTCTCCTACGAGCAGTACTTC.

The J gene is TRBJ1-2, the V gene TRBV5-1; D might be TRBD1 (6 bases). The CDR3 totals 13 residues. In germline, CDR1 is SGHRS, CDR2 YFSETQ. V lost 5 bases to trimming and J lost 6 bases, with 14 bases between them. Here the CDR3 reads CASSPTGPDGYTF. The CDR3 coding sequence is TGCGCCAGCAGTCCGACAGGCCCAGATGGCTACACCTTC.

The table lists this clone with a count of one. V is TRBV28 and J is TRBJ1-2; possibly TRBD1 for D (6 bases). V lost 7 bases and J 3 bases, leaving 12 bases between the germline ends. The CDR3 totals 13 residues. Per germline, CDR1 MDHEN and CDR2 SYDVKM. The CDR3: CASTSGGHYGYTF. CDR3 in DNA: TGTGCCAGCACCTCCGGGGGCCACTATGGCTACACCTTC.

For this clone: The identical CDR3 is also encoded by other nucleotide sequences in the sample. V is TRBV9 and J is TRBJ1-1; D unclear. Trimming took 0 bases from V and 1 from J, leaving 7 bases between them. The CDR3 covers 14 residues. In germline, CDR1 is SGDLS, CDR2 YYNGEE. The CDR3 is CASSVASGNTEAFF. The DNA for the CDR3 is TGTGCCAGCAGCGTAGCATCAGGGAACACTGAAGCTTTCTTT.

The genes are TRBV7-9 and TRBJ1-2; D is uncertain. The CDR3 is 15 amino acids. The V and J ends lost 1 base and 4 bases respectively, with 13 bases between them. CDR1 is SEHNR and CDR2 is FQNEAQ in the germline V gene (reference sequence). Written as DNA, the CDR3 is TGTGCCAGCAGCTTAGTCGTTGGCGCTTTCTATGGCTACACCTTC. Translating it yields CASSLVVGAFYGYTF.

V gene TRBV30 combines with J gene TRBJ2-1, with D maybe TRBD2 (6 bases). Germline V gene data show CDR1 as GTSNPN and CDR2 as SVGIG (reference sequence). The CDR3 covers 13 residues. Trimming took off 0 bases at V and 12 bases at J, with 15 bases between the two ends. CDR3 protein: CAWSVRTEGVQFF. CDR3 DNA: TGTGCCTGGAGTGTTAGGACGGAGGGTGTGCAGTTCTTC.

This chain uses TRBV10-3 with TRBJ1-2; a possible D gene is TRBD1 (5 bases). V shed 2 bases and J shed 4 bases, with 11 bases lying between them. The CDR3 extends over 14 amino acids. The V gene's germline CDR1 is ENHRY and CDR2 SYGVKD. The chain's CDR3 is CAISEEGSFYGYTF. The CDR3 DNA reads TGTGCCATCAGTGAGGAGGGGAGCTTCTATGGCTACACCTTC.

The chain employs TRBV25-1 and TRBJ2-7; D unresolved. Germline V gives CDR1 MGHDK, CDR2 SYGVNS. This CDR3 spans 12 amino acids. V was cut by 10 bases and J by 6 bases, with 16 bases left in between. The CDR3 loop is CATQLSPGEQYF. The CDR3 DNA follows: TGTGCCACCCAACTTTCCCCGGGCGAGCAGTACTTC.

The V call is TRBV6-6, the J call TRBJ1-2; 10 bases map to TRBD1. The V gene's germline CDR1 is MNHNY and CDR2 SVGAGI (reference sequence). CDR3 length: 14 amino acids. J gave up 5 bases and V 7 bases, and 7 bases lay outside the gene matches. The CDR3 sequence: CASTLSGQGYGYTF. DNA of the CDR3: TGTGCCAGCACCCTGTCGGGACAGGGGTATGGCTACACCTTC.

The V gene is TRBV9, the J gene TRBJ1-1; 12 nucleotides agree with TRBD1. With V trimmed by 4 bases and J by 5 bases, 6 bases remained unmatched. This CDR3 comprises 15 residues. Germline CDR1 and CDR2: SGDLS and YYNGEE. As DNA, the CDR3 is TGTGCCAGCAGCTCGGGACAGGGGGCTTGGACTGAAGCTTTCTTT. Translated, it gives CASSSGQGAWTEAFF.

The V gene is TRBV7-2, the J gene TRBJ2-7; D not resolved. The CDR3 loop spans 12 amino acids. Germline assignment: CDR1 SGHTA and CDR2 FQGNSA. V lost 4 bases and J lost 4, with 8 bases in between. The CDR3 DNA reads TGTGCCAGCAGCTCATCCCAATACGAGCAGTACTTC. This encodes CASSSSQYEQYF.

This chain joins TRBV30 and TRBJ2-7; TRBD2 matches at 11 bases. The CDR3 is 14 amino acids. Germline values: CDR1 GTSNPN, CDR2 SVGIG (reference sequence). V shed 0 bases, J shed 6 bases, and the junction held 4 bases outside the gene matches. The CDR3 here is CAWSVGTSGAEQYF. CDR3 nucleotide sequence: TGTGCCTGGAGTGTCGGGACTAGCGGCGCCGAGCAGTACTTC.

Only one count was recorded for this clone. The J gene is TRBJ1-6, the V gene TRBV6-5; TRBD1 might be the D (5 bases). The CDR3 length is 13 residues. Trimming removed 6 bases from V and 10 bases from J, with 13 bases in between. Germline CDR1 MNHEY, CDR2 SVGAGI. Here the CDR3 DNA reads TGTGCCAGCAGGGGGGAGGGTGGGTCACCCCTCCACTTT. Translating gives CASRGEGGSPLHF.

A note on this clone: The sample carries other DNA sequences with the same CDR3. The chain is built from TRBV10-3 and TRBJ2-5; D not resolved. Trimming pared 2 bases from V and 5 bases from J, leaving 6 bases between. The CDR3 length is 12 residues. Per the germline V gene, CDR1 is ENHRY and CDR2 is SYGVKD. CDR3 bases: TGTGCCATCAGTGAGGGTGGGGAGACCCAGTACTTC. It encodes CAISEGGETQYF.

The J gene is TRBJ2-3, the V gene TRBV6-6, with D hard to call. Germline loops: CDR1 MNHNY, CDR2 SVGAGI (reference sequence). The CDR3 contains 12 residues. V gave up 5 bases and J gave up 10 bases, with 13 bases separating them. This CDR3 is CASSKDLPSQYF. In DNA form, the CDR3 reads TGTGCCAGCAGTAAGGATCTACCTTCGCAGTATTTT.

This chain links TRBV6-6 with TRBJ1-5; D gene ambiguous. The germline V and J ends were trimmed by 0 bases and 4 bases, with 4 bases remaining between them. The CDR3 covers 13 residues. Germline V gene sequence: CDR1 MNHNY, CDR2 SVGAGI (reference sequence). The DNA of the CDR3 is TGTGCCAGCAGTTACTCTCAAAATCAGCCCCAGCATTTT. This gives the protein CASSYSQNQPQHF.

The CDR3 sequence is CASSERLLRGGYEQYF. CDR3 DNA sequence: TGTGCCAGCAGTGAAAGGCTTCTCCGCGGGGGCTACGAGCAGTACTTC. The rearrangement joins TRBV2 to TRBJ2-7, with 7 nucleotides matching TRBD2. There are 16 residues in the CDR3. V lost 2 bases and J lost 3; bases outside the gene matches: 10. Per germline, CDR1 SNHLY and CDR2 FYNNEI.

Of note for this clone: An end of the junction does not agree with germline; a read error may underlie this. This chain's CDR3 is CASSPHYAGAPHF. The CDR3 DNA reads as TGTGCCAGCAGCCCCCACTACGCGGGGGCCCCCCACTTC. J is TRBJ2-5 and V is TRBV9, with D possibly matching TRBD2 (7 bases). CDR1 and CDR2 from the germline V gene are SGDLS and YYNGEE. The CDR3 totals 13 residues. The full variable domain, with the rest looked up from reference TRBV9 and TRBJ2-5, is DSGVTQTPKHLITATGQRVTLRCSPRSGDLSVYWYQQSLDQGLQFLIQYYNGEERAKGNILERFSAQQFPDLHSELNLSSLELGDSALYFCASSPHYAGAPHFGPGTRLLVL.